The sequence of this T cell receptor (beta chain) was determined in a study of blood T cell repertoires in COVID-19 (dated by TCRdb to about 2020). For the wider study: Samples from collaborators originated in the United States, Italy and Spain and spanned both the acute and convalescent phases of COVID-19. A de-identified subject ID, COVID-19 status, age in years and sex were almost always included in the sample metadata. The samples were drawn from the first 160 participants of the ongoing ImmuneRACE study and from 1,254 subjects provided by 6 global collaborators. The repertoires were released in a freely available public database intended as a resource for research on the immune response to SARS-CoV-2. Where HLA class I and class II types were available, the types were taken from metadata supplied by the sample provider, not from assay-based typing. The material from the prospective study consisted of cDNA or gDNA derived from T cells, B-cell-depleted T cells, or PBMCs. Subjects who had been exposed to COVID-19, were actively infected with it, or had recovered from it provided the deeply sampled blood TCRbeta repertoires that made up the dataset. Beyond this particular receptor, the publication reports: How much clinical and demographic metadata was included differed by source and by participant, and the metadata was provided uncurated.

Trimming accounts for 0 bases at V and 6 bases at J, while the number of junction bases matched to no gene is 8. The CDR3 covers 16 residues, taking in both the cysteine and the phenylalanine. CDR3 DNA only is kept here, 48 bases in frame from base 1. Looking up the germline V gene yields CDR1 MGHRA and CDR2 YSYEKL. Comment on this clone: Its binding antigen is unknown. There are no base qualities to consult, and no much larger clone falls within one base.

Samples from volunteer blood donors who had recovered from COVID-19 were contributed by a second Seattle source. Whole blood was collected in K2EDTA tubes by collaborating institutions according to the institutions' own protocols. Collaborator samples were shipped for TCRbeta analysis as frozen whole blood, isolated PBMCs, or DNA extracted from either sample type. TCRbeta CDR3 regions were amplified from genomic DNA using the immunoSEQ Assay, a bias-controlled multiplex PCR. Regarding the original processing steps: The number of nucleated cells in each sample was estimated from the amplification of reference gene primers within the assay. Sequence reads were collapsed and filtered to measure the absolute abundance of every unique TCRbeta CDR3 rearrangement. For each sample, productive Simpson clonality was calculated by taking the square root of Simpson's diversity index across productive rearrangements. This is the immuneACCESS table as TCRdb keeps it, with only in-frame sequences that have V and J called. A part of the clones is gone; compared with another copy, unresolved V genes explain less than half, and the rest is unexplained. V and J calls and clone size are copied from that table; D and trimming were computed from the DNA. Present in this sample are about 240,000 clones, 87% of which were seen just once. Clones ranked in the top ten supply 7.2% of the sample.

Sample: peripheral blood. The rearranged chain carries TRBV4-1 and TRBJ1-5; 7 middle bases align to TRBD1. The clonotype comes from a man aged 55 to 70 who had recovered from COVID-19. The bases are TGCGCCAGCAGCCAAGATAAGGGGGCGAGGGCTCAGCCCCAGCATTTT. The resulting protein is CASSQDKGARAQPQHF.